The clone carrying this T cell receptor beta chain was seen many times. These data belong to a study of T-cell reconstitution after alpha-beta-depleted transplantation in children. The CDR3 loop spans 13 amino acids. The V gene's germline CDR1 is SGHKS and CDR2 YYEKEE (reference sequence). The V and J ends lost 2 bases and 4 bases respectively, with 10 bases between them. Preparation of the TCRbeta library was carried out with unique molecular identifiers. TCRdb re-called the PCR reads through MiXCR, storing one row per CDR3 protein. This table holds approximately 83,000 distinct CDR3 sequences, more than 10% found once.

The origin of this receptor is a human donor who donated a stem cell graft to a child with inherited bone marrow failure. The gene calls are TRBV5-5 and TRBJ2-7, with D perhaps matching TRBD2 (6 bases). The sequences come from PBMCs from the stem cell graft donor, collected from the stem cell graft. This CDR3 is CASSLGAGYEQYF. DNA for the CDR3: TGTGCCAGCAGCTTAGGTGCGGGGTACGAGCAGTACTTC. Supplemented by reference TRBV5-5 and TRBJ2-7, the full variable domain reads DAGVTQSPTHLIKTRGQQVTLRCSPISGHKSVSWYQQVLGQGPQFIFQYYEKEERGRGNFPDRFSARQFPNYSSELNVNALLLGDSALYLCASSLGAGYEQYFGPGTRLTVT.